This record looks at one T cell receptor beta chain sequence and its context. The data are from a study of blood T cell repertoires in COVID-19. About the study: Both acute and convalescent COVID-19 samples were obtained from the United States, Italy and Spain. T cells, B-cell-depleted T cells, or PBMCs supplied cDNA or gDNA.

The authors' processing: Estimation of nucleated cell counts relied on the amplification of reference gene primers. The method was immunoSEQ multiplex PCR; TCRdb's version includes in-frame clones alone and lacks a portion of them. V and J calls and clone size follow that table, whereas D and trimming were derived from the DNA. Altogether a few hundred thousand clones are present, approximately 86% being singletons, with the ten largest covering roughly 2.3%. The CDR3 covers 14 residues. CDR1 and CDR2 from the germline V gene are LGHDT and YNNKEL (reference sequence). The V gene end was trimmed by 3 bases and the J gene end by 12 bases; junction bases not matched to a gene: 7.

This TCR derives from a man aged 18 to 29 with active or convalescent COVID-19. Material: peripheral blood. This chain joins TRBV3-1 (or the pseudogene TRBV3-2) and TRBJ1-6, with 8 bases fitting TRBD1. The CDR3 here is CASSQRTGNEPLHF. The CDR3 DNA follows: TGTGCCAGCAGCCAGAGGACAGGGAATGAACCCCTCCACTTT.